The 26 T cell receptor beta chains below were found in one sample sequenced in a study of beta chain features in type 1 diabetes. Of the isolated RNA, all was reverse transcribed, and so the sequenced material was expressed TCRB transcripts. Profiled with immunoSEQ multiplex PCR; TCRdb holds only in-frame clones, not every one. Of 900,000 or so clones detected, 15% to 20% appear once; the ten largest clones hold about 0.02%. The sample comprised naive CD4+ T cells from blood. Receptors originate from a woman between 18 and 29 years old in good health.

The V gene is TRBV9, the J gene TRBJ2-1; D call uncertain. V was pared by 4 bases and J by 7 bases, with 24 bases between. The germline CDR1 and CDR2 sequences are SGDLS and YYNGEE. This CDR3 region has 17 residues. The CDR3 bases are TGTGCCAGCAGCCCACACCCGGCCTCAAGGGCGCCAAATGAGCAGTTCTTC. Protein product: CASSPHPASRAPNEQFF.

This chain links TRBV7-9 with TRBJ1-5; possibly TRBD1 for D (5 bases). With 6 bases removed from V and 6 bases from J, the gap between germline ends came to 9 bases. The CDR3 covers 12 residues. The germline V gene has CDR1 SEHNR and CDR2 FQNEAQ (reference sequence). CDR3 protein: CASSRDSQPQHF. The CDR3 region has the DNA TGTGCCAGCAGTCGAGACAGTCAGCCCCAGCATTTT.

V usage is TRBV4-2 and J usage is TRBJ1-2; TRBD1 agrees at 7 bases. Germline CDR1 and CDR2: LGHNA and YNFKEQ. J was trimmed by 6 bases and V by 3 bases; bases with no gene match: 7. The CDR3 covers 14 residues. The CDR3 here is CASSHPAGGDGYTF. Here the CDR3 DNA reads TGTGCCAGCAGCCATCCGGCAGGGGGGGATGGCTACACCTTC.

This clone was observed a few times. J is TRBJ2-4 and V is TRBV6-6; D not resolved. The CDR3 length is 15 residues. Deletions cut 2 bases from V and 1 base from J, with 9 bases between. Germline V lookup: CDR1 MNHNY, CDR2 SVGAGI (reference sequence). CDR3 region: CASSYDGIAKNIQYF. The CDR3, as DNA: TGTGCCAGCAGTTACGATGGGATTGCCAAAAACATTCAGTACTTC.

V usage is TRBV5-4 and J usage is TRBJ2-3, with a weak D call TRBD2 (5 bases). The CDR3 extends over 16 amino acids. The germline V and J ends were trimmed by 1 base and 1 base, with 13 bases remaining between them. The germline V gene encodes CDR1 SGHNT and CDR2 YYREEE (reference sequence). The DNA of the CDR3 is TGTGCCAGCAGCTTGAGAGGGAATGTTCGCACAGATACGCAGTATTTT. Translation gives CASSLRGNVRTDTQYF.

J is TRBJ2-7 and V is TRBV27, with 11 bases lining up with TRBD1. There are 15 residues in the CDR3. Germline trimming cut 5 bases from V and 6 bases from J; bases unmatched to any gene: 9. Germline loops: CDR1 MNHEY, CDR2 SMNVEV (reference sequence). CDR3 nucleotides: TGTGCCAGCAGTACCGGACAGGGGGCTTGGCTCGAGCAGTACTTC. Protein: CASSTGQGAWLEQYF.

As regards this clone: The same CDR3 also results from other DNA sequences found in this sample. This sequence joins TRBV28 and TRBJ2-7, with 10 bases identical to TRBD1. V shed 6 bases, J shed 4 bases, and the junction held 3 bases outside the gene matches. The CDR3 has 13 amino acids. The germline V gene has CDR1 MDHEN and CDR2 SYDVKM. The CDR3, as DNA: TGTGCCAGCAGCTCGGGACAGGGGTACGAGCAGTACTTC. Translation: CASSSGQGYEQYF.

This chain connects TRBV7-2 to TRBJ2-5; D is unresolved. The CDR3 runs to 16 residues. V was shortened by 1 base and J by 5 bases, with 17 bases between the two germline ends. CDR1 and CDR2 from the germline V gene are SGHTA and FQGNSA. As DNA, the CDR3 is TGTGCCAGCAGCTTAGTTCAGGCCAGGCCGGGTGAGACCCAGTACTTC. Translation gives CASSLVQARPGETQYF.

In nucleotides, the CDR3 is TGTGCCAGCAGTGGTCGGGGAGCGGCTCGCATTCAGTACTTC. It codes for CASSGRGAARIQYF. This sequence joins TRBV25-1 and TRBJ2-4; possibly TRBD2 for D (5 bases). CDR3 size: 14 residues. Trimming cost V 4 bases and J 9 bases, with 16 bases left between them. CDR1 MGHDK and CDR2 SYGVNS come from the germline V gene.

The chain uses TRBV2 and TRBJ2-1; 11 positions agree with TRBD2. The ends lost 6 bases at V and 9 bases at J; junction bases unmatched: 13. The CDR3 extends over 16 amino acids. Germline-derived CDR1 and CDR2 are SNHLY and FYNNEI. As DNA, the CDR3 is TGTGCCAGCAGGGCAGATCTAGCGGGAGGTCCTGGTGAGCAGTTCTTC. Protein sequence: CASRADLAGGPGEQFF.

V gene TRBV6-5 combines with J gene TRBJ1-1, with no clear D. The germline V and J ends were trimmed by 2 bases and 3 bases, with 13 bases remaining between them. The CDR3 covers 15 residues. Germline CDR1 and CDR2: MNHEY and SVGAGI. CDR3 sequence reads: CASSYPSDGYTEAFF. Here the CDR3 DNA reads TGTGCCAGCAGTTACCCCAGCGACGGATACACTGAAGCTTTCTTT.

The chain couples TRBV7-9 to TRBJ2-1; D may be TRBD2 (5 bases). This CDR3 comprises 15 residues. Trimming took 2 bases from V and 5 from J, leaving 13 bases between them. Germline V CDR1 and CDR2: SEHNR, FQNEAQ (reference sequence). As DNA, the CDR3 is TGTGCCAGCAGCTTATGGGAGACCCAGGACAATGAGCAGTTCTTC. Translation: CASSLWETQDNEQFF. Supplemented by reference TRBV7-9 and TRBJ2-1, the full variable domain reads DTGVSQNPRHKITKRGQNVTFRCDPISEHNRLYWYRQTLGQGPEFLTYFQNEAQLEKSRLLSDRFSAERPKGSFSTLEIQRTEQGDSAMYLCASSLWETQDNEQFFGPGTRLTVL.

The chain recombines TRBV18 with TRBJ1-2, with D hard to call. V was cut by 3 bases and J by 8 bases, with 25 bases left in between. This CDR3 region has 17 residues. In germline, CDR1 is KGHSH, CDR2 LQKENI. CDR3 residues: CASSPTTHISQVEGYTF. CDR3 sequence (DNA): TGTGCCAGCTCACCCACCACCCATATCTCTCAGGTAGAAGGCTACACCTTC.

This clone was counted only a few times. This rearrangement joins TRBV11-2 to TRBJ2-7, with 10 bases identical to TRBD2. CDR3 length: 14 residues. Germline V gene data show CDR1 as SGHAT and CDR2 as FQNNGV. J was trimmed by 1 base and V by 4 bases; bases with no gene match: 1. This CDR3 is CASSSSGSSYEQYF. The CDR3 DNA sequence: TGTGCCAGCAGCTCTAGCGGGAGTTCCTACGAGCAGTACTTC.

The CDR3 DNA follows: TGTGCCAGCAGCAAGAACACCGGGGAGCTGTTTTTT. Translated, it gives CASSKNTGELFF. The chain is built from TRBV7-3 and TRBJ2-2; D is uncertain. V was pared by 5 bases and J by 1 base, with 2 bases between. Germline V gives CDR1 SGHTA, CDR2 FQGTGA. CDR3 length: 12 amino acids.

The sample holds a few counts of this clone. V usage is TRBV7-9 and J usage is TRBJ2-2, with TRBD2 identical over 7 bases. The length of the CDR3 is 14 residues. Unmatched junction bases numbered 4, after V lost 4 bases and J lost 5 bases. CDR1 is SEHNR and CDR2 is FQNEAQ in the germline V gene (reference sequence). The CDR3: CASSSAGRTGELFF. In nucleotides, the CDR3 is TGTGCCAGCAGCTCAGCGGGACGGACCGGGGAGCTGTTTTTT. Full variable domain (rest looked up from reference TRBV7-9 and TRBJ2-2): DTGVSQNPRHKITKRGQNVTFRCDPISEHNRLYWYRQTLGQGPEFLTYFQNEAQLEKSRLLSDRFSAERPKGSFSTLEIQRTEQGDSAMYLCASSSAGRTGELFFGEGSRLTVL.

The rearrangement joins TRBV6-5 to TRBJ2-3; tentatively, D is TRBD1 (6 bases). This CDR3 spans 16 amino acids. V was pared by 0 bases and J by 2 bases, with 12 bases between. Per the germline V gene, CDR1 is MNHEY and CDR2 is SVGAGI. The CDR3, as DNA: TGTGCCAGCAGTTACTCCGGACAGCCTGTCACAGATACGCAGTATTTT. It encodes CASSYSGQPVTDTQYF.

This clone turned up a few times. V and J are TRBV11-2 and TRBJ1-1; D uncertain. The CDR3 sequence is 14 residues long. V was clipped by 1 base and J by 1 base, with 7 bases between them. Looked up from germline, CDR1 is SGHAT and CDR2 is FQNNGV. The CDR3 nucleotides read TGTGCCAGCAGCTTAGTCGCCTCGAACACTGAAGCTTTCTTT. This codes for CASSLVASNTEAFF.

As regards this clone: Other DNA sequences from this sample encode an identical CDR3 as well. The chain joins TRBV18 to TRBJ2-6, with D possibly TRBD2 on 5 matching bases. From germline, CDR1 is KGHSH and CDR2 LQKENI. The CDR3 covers 14 residues. The V end was cut by 4 bases, the J end by 2 bases, with 6 bases between. In DNA form, the CDR3 reads TGTGCCAGCTCACTGGGAGCTGGGGCCAACGTCCTGACTTTC. This sequence encodes CASSLGAGANVLTF.

V gene TRBV28 combines with J gene TRBJ1-2; D is uncertain. The CDR3 runs to 13 residues. V shed 2 bases and J shed 8 bases, with 12 bases lying between them. CDR1 is MDHEN, CDR2 SYDVKM, per germline. The CDR3 loop is CASSLQRKGGYTF. Written as DNA, the CDR3 is TGTGCCAGCAGTTTACAACGGAAAGGGGGCTACACCTTC.

The V call is TRBV18, the J call TRBJ1-2, with D perhaps matching TRBD1 (5 bases). Trimming left V 1 base short and J 11 bases short, with 14 bases between. The CDR3 contains 13 residues. Germline values: CDR1 KGHSH, CDR2 LQKENI. The CDR3 sequence: CASSPRGEGVYTF. Here the CDR3 DNA reads TGTGCCAGCTCACCACGGGGTGAAGGGGTGTACACCTTC.

The genes are TRBV7-2 and TRBJ2-5, with a weak D call TRBD2 (5 bases). Trimming stripped 3 bases from V and 3 bases from J, with 8 bases between. Germline V lookup: CDR1 SGHTA, CDR2 FQGNSA. The CDR3 is 13 amino acids. The CDR3 loop reads CASSFTSEETQYF. DNA of the CDR3: TGTGCCAGCAGCTTCACTAGTGAAGAGACCCAGTACTTC.

This clone was observed a few times. The rearrangement joins TRBV19 to TRBJ2-1, with D unclear. Germline CDR1 LNHDA, CDR2 SQIVND (reference sequence). The germline V and J ends were trimmed by 7 bases and 1 base, with 11 bases remaining between them. The CDR3 is 14 residues long. The CDR3 DNA follows: TGTGCCAGTAAAAGCGAGAGGTCCTACAATGAGCAGTTCTTC. Amino acid sequence: CASKSERSYNEQFF.

The chain recombines TRBV9 with TRBJ2-1; 7 nucleotides align to TRBD2. The CDR3 totals 16 residues. The V and J ends lost 0 bases and 7 bases, in that order; junction bases with no gene match: 10. The V gene's germline CDR1 is SGDLS and CDR2 YYNGEE. CDR3 loop: CASSVEIGGGKNEQFF. DNA for the CDR3: TGTGCCAGCAGCGTAGAAATTGGGGGAGGGAAAAATGAGCAGTTCTTC. Full variable domain (missing parts from reference TRBV9 and TRBJ2-1): DSGVTQTPKHLITATGQRVTLRCSPRSGDLSVYWYQQSLDQGLQFLIQYYNGEERAKGNILERFSAQQFPDLHSELNLSSLELGDSALYFCASSVEIGGGKNEQFFGPGTRLTVL.

This clone turned up a few times. The chain couples TRBV20-1 to TRBJ2-7; 9 bases fit TRBD2. J was trimmed by 12 bases and V by 6 bases; bases with no gene match: 6. The CDR3 spans 10 residues. Germline loops: CDR1 DFQATT, CDR2 SNEGSKA (reference sequence). DNA of the CDR3: TGCAGTGCAATGGAAGCGGGAGGGTACTTC. Protein: CSAMEAGGYF.

This clone was counted a few times. This rearrangement joins TRBV7-2 to TRBJ1-2, with TRBD1 matching over 10 bases. After removal of 5 bases from V and 7 bases from J, the junction contained 7 bases not matched to a gene. The CDR3 runs 14 residues. Germline V CDR1 and CDR2: SGHTA, FQGNSA. CDR3 sequence (DNA): TGTGCCAGCAGCGCCCTGACAGGGGGCCTTGGCTACACCTTC. Its translation: CASSALTGGLGYTF.